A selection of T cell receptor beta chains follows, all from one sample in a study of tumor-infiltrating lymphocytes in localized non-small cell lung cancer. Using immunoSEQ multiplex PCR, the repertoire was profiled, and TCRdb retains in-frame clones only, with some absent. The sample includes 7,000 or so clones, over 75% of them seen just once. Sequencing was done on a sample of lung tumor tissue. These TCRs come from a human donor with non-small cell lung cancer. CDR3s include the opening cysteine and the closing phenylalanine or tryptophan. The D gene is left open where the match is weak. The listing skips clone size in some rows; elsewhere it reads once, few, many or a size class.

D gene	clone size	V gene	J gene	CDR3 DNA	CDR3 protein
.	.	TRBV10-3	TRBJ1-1	TGTGCCATCAGTGGCGGAAACACTGAAGCTTTCTTT	CAISGGNTEAFF
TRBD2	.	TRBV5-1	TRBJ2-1	TGCGCCAGCAGCTTGGGGGTTAGCGGGAGGGCCCGATACAATGAGCAGTTCTTC	CASSLGVSGRARYNEQFF
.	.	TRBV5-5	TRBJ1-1	TGTGCCAGCAGCCGGTTGGGGGGTGCTGAAGCTTTCTTT	CASSRLGGAEAFF
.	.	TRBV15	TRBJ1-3	TGTGCCACCAGCAGAGGATACAGGAGCTCTGGAAACACCATATATTTT	CATSRGYRSSGNTIYF
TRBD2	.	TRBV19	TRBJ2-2	TGTGCCAGTAGTAGCCTAGCGGGCCTTAACACCGGGGAGCTGTTTTTT	CASSSLAGLNTGELFF
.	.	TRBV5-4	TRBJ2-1	TGTGCCAGCAGCTTGAAAAGCGGGTACAATGAGCAGTTCTTC	CASSLKSGYNEQFF
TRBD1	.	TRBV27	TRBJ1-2	TGTGCCAGCAGTCTTTACCGTTCGACAGGGAGCCCCTACGGCTACACCTTC	CASSLYRSTGSPYGYTF
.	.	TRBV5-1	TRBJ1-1	TGCGCCAGCAGCGAAGACACGCTATCCTCGAACACTGAAGCTTTCTTT	CASSEDTLSSNTEAFF
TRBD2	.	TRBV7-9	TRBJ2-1	TGTGCCAGCAGCTCTACTAGCGGGCTTAATGAGCAGTTCTTC	CASSSTSGLNEQFF
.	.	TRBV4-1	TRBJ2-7	TGCGCCAGCAGCCAACCGACAGTCTCCTACGAGCAGTACTTC	CASSQPTVSYEQYF
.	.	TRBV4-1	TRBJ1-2	TGCGCCAGCAGCCAACCAGACTATGGCTACACCTTC	CASSQPDYGYTF
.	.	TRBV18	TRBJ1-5	TGTGCCAGCTCACCAGCGGGAGTTAACCATCAGCCCCAGCATTTT	CASSPAGVNHQPQHF
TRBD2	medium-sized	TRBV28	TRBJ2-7	TGTGCCAGCAGTTTAATAGGTGCGGGAGGTTACGAGCAGTACTTC	CASSLIGAGGYEQYF
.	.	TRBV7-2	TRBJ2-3	TGTGCCAGCAGCTTAGCTGGGACTGGTGACACAGATACGCAGTATTTT	CASSLAGTGDTDTQYF
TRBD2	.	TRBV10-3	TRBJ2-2	TGTGCCATCTGGGGGGAGGGCACCGGGGAGCTGTTTTTT	CAIWGEGTGELFF
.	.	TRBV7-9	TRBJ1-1	TGTGCCAGCAGCTATCGGGACGCAGTAACTGAAGCTTTCTTT	CASSYRDAVTEAFF
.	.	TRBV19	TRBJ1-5	TGTGCCAGTAGTATCCGGACCAGGGCTCGTCAGCCCCAGCATTTT	CASSIRTRARQPQHF
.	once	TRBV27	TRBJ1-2	TGTGCCAGCAGTCTACTGAGCAGCGGGCAGGGCTACACCTTC	CASSLLSSGQGYTF
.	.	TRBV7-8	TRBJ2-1	TGTGCCAGCAGCTTTGGCGACAATGAGCAGTTCTTC	CASSFGDNEQFF
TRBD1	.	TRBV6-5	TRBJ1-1	TGTGCCAGCAGTCGGGACAGAATGAACACTGAAGCTTTCTTT	CASSRDRMNTEAFF
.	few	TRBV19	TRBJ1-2	TGTGCCAGTAGTATTAACGGGAACTATGGCTACACCTTC	CASSINGNYGYTF
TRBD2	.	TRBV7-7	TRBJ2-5	TGTGCCAGCAGCCTTTATCCCCCGACTAGCGGGAGAGGCGAGACCCAGTACTTC	CASSLYPPTSGRGETQYF
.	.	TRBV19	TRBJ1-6	TGTGCCAGTCAGGGGACCTATAATTCACCCCTCCACTTT	CASQGTYNSPLHF
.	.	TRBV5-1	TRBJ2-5	TGCGCCAGCGTACCTGGGTCTACCCAAGAGACCCAGTACTTC	CASVPGSTQETQYF
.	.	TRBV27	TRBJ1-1	TGTGCCAGCAGTCTTTTCAGGAACACTGAAGCTTTCTTT	CASSLFRNTEAFF
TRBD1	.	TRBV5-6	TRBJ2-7	TGTGCCAGCAGCTTGGCACTGGACAGGGGCGACGAGCAGTACTTC	CASSLALDRGDEQYF
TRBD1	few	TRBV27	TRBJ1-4	TGTGCCAGCAGTTCTGGACAGGGGGCGGCTAATGAAAAACTGTTTTTT	CASSSGQGAANEKLFF
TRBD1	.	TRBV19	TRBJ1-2	TGTGCCACCCGGGACAGGGTCCAAAGCTACACCTTC	CATRDRVQSYTF
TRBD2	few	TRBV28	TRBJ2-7	TGTGCCAGCAGTTCTCCTAGCGGGAGGGCCTACGAGCAGTACTTC	CASSSPSGRAYEQYF
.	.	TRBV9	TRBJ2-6	TGTGCCAGCAGCGTACGTCACCCAGAGAGAGGGTCTGGGGCCAACGTCCTGACTTTC	CASSVRHPERGSGANVLTF